The TCR beta chain under discussion was sequenced for a study of T cells in Graves' hyperthyroidism and ophthalmopathy. Study findings and constraints: Most expanded thyroid clonotypes above 0.001 also appeared in blood.

Researchers amplified the TCR beta CDR3 regions from RNA transcripts. With the HTBI primer set, the TCR CDR3 went through a first round of RT-PCR. Each CDR3 protein is one row after TCRdb ran MiXCR on the multiplex PCR reads. This sample yields 500,000 to 650,000 distinct CDR3 sequences, of which roughly 15% are seen a single time; around 12% belongs to the top ten. In regard to this clonotype: Its antigen is not known. One end of the junction is discordant with germline, which a read error may explain.

The sample consisted of blood. This TCR was recovered from a woman aged 50 to 65 with Graves' ophthalmopathy.

The CDR3 DNA follows: TGCGGTGCTAGTCCCCAGCGGGATTCTAATGAGCAGTTCTTC. It encodes CGASPQRDSNEQFF. J is TRBJ2-1 and V is TRBV20-1; 7 bases are a match to TRBD2. This CDR3 region has 14 residues. The germline V gene encodes CDR1 DFQATT and CDR2 SNEGSKA (reference sequence).